A single sample is the source of the 31 T cell receptor beta chains below, sequenced in a study of blood T cell repertoires in COVID-19. TCRdb's copy holds only in-frame clones and misses some; the assay was immunoSEQ multiplex PCR. There are about 440,000 clones in the sample; approximately 90% occur only once, and over 9.5% lies in the top ten. Sequenced sample: peripheral blood. Every receptor here comes from a woman aged 50 to 65 with COVID-19, enrolled during active disease.

The rearrangement uses TRBV6-5 and TRBJ2-5; 10 nucleotides align to TRBD2. J lost 1 base, V lost 7 bases, and 3 bases had no gene match. The CDR3 totals 14 residues. Germline CDR1 reads MNHEY; CDR2 reads SVGAGI. The CDR3 nucleotides are TGTGCCAGCACGACTAGCGGGCTCCAAGAGACCCAGTACTTC. Translating gives CASTTSGLQETQYF.

The chain uses TRBV27 and TRBJ1-2; 10 bases match TRBD1. This CDR3 region has 16 residues. Germline lookup yields CDR1 MNHEY and CDR2 SMNVEV (reference sequence). With 4 bases clipped from V and 2 bases from J, the junction kept 7 bases outside the gene matches. The CDR3 DNA reads as TGTGCCAGCAGTTCAGTCCCGGGACAGGGGAACTATGGCTACACCTTC. Protein product: CASSSVPGQGNYGYTF.

This clone occurred a few times. V usage is TRBV11-2 and J usage is TRBJ1-5; D is ambiguous. The V end was cut by 0 bases, the J end by 0 bases, with 9 bases between. CDR3 size: 16 residues. Germline CDR1 reads SGHAT; CDR2 reads FQNNGV. The CDR3: CASSLDDGISNQPQHF. In DNA form, the CDR3 reads TGTGCCAGCAGCTTAGATGACGGGATTAGCAATCAGCCCCAGCATTTT. The variable domain in full, completed from reference TRBV11-2 and TRBJ1-5, reads EAGVAQSPRYKIIEKRQSVAFWCNPISGHATLYWYQQILGQGPKLLIQFQNNGVVDDSQLPKDRFSAERLKGVDSTLKIQPAKLEDSAVYLCASSLDDGISNQPQHFGDGTRLSIL.

The chain couples TRBV7-9 to TRBJ1-2, with 7 bases lining up with TRBD1. The V gene end was trimmed by 0 bases and the J gene end by 5 bases; junction bases not matched to a gene: 6. This CDR3 is built from 15 residues. Germline V gives CDR1 SEHNR, CDR2 FQNEAQ (reference sequence). The CDR3 DNA sequence: TGTGCCAGCAGCTTAGCGGACAGGCCCGCTTATGGCTACACCTTC. It specifies CASSLADRPAYGYTF.

This chain uses TRBV5-6 with TRBJ2-3; D gene unclear. CDR3 length: 17 amino acids. In germline, CDR1 is SGHDT, CDR2 YYEEEE. V lost 0 bases and J 1 base, leaving 15 bases between the germline ends. This CDR3 is CASSLGLYGSGTDTQYF. CDR3 coding DNA: TGTGCCAGCAGCTTGGGGCTCTACGGGTCGGGCACAGATACGCAGTATTTT.

V is TRBV5-4 and J is TRBJ1-4; D gene uncertain. The V gene's germline CDR1 is SGHNT and CDR2 YYREEE (reference sequence). The V end was cut by 1 base, the J end by 12 bases, with 10 bases between. The CDR3 has 12 residues. The CDR3 protein is CASSLWAGELFF. Here the CDR3 DNA reads TGTGCCAGCAGCTTGTGGGCCGGGGAACTGTTTTTT.

The rearrangement links TRBV6-1 to TRBJ1-1; a possible D gene is TRBD1 (6 bases). Germline V gene data show CDR1 as MNHNS and CDR2 as SASEGT. Deletions cut 0 bases from V and 1 base from J, with 9 bases between. This CDR3 comprises 15 residues. The CDR3 here is CASSEAQGWNTEAFF. Written as DNA, the CDR3 is TGTGCCAGCAGTGAAGCACAGGGTTGGAACACTGAAGCTTTCTTT.

CDR3 region: CASRGDRLSYEQYF. The CDR3 region has the DNA TGTGCCAGCAGGGGGGACAGGCTCTCCTACGAGCAGTACTTC. V is TRBV2 and J is TRBJ2-7, with 8 bases fitting TRBD1. CDR3 length: 14 amino acids. In germline, CDR1 is SNHLY, CDR2 FYNNEI. V was pared by 6 bases and J by 0 bases, with 4 bases of the junction left unmatched.

The genes are TRBV7-8 and TRBJ2-7, with 10 bases that match TRBD2. This CDR3 is built from 15 residues. The junction had 3 bases not matched to a gene; V was cut back by 2 bases and J by 2 bases. CDR1 and CDR2 from the germline V gene are SGHVS and FQNEAQ. The CDR3 sequence is CASSLLAGATYEQYF. The CDR3 region has the DNA TGTGCCAGCAGCTTACTAGCGGGGGCGACCTACGAGCAGTACTTC.

The rearrangement joins TRBV9 to TRBJ2-3; 8 bases are a match to TRBD2. The CDR3 consists of 13 residues. V trimming: 6 bases; J trimming: 5 bases; junction bases outside the gene matches: 5. Germline V gene lookup returns CDR1 SGDLS and CDR2 YYNGEE. CDR3 sequence: CASTGGAGDTQYF. The CDR3, as DNA: TGTGCCAGCACCGGGGGGGCCGGAGATACGCAGTATTTT. Supplemented by reference TRBV9 and TRBJ2-3, the full variable domain reads DSGVTQTPKHLITATGQRVTLRCSPRSGDLSVYWYQQSLDQGLQFLIQYYNGEERAKGNILERFSAQQFPDLHSELNLSSLELGDSALYFCASTGGAGDTQYFGPGTRLTVL.

The chain joins TRBV30 to TRBJ1-5, with 9 nucleotides matching TRBD1. Germline CDR1 is GTSNPN and CDR2 is SVGIG (reference sequence). The CDR3 spans 13 residues. The V and J ends lost 4 bases and 6 bases, in that order; junction bases with no gene match: 4. The CDR3 protein is CAWNRGQGQPQHF. The CDR3 DNA sequence: TGTGCCTGGAACAGGGGGCAAGGTCAGCCCCAGCATTTT. The full variable domain, its missing parts supplied by reference TRBV30 and TRBJ1-5, is SQTIHQWPATLVQPVGSPLSLECTVEGTSNPNLYWYRQAAGRGLQLLFYSVGIGQISSEVPQNLSASRPQDRQFILSSKKLLLSDSGFYLCAWNRGQGQPQHFGDGTRLSIL.

The gene calls are TRBV5-1 and TRBJ1-6, with TRBD1 matching over 9 bases. CDR1 is SGHRS and CDR2 is YFSETQ in the germline V gene. The V and J ends lost 4 bases and 6 bases, in that order; junction bases with no gene match: 8. The CDR3 consists of 16 residues. The CDR3 sequence: CASSRQGDLGNSPLHF. DNA of the CDR3: TGCGCCAGCAGCCGACAGGGGGACCTCGGTAATTCACCCCTCCACTTT.

This chain uses TRBV29-1 with TRBJ2-3, with TRBD2 matching over 9 bases. The CDR3 has 13 amino acids. Germline V gene sequence: CDR1 SQVTM, CDR2 ANQGSEA. The V gene end was trimmed by 5 bases and the J gene end by 4 bases; junction bases not matched to a gene: 4. The CDR3 DNA is TGCAGCGTTCGCGGGGGGGCCTCAGATACGCAGTATTTT. The encoded protein is CSVRGGASDTQYF.

The V call is TRBV4-1, the J call TRBJ2-3; TRBD2 matches at 7 bases. The ends lost 0 bases at V and 5 bases at J; junction bases unmatched: 11. The V gene's germline CDR1 is MGHRA and CDR2 YSYEKL. The CDR3 has 17 residues. The CDR3 sequence: CASSQDLRGGRQDTQYF. CDR3 coding DNA: TGCGCCAGCAGCCAAGATCTAAGGGGAGGGAGGCAAGATACGCAGTATTTT.

The chain employs TRBV24-1 and TRBJ2-7; TRBD1 might be the D (6 bases). Germline values: CDR1 KGHDR, CDR2 SFDVKD. Trimming removed 6 bases at V and 6 bases at J, with 17 bases between. The CDR3 spans 14 residues. CDR3: CATSPGTFGGEQYF. The CDR3 region has the DNA TGTGCCACCAGTCCCGGGACATTTGGGGGCGAGCAGTACTTC.

The chain couples TRBV20-1 to TRBJ1-6, with 7 bases identical to TRBD1. The CDR3 extends over 16 amino acids. The J segment lost 5 bases and the V segment lost 3 bases, leaving 10 bases of the junction unmatched. CDR1 is DFQATT, CDR2 SNEGSKA, per germline (reference sequence). For the CDR3, the DNA is TGCAGTGCTAGTTATACCTCGACAGGGAATAATTCACCCCTCCACTTT. Protein: CSASYTSTGNNSPLHF.

The V call is TRBV6-5, the J call TRBJ1-6; 8 nucleotides line up with TRBD1. The germline CDR1 and CDR2 sequences are MNHEY and SVGAGI. The CDR3 spans 15 residues. Trimming cost V 5 bases and J 10 bases; bases outside gene matches: 10. In DNA form, the CDR3 reads TGTGCCAGCAGTCGAACGGGACAGGCGCTATCACCCCTCCACTTT. Protein: CASSRTGQALSPLHF.

V is TRBV15 and J is TRBJ1-2, with TRBD1 identical over 8 bases. V was pared by 5 bases and J by 8 bases, with 13 bases of the junction left unmatched. The CDR3 extends over 15 amino acids. Germline lookup yields CDR1 LNHNV and CDR2 YYDKDF (reference sequence). As DNA, the CDR3 is TGTGCCACCAGCGAGACAGGGGATGTCGGTCTCGGCTACACCTTC. Protein: CATSETGDVGLGYTF.

The chain combines TRBV24-1 with TRBJ2-5, with 8 bases fitting TRBD2. CDR1 is KGHDR, CDR2 SFDVKD, per germline. The CDR3 consists of 14 residues. The trim removed 5 bases at V and 1 base at J, leaving 2 bases unmatched. This CDR3 is CATSATSGQETQYF. The CDR3 DNA is TGTGCCACCAGTGCCACTAGCGGCCAAGAGACCCAGTACTTC.

The chain is built from TRBV27 and TRBJ1-2; unclear D gene. The CDR3 length is 13 residues. The germline CDR1 and CDR2 sequences are MNHEY and SMNVEV (reference sequence). The V end lost 6 bases, the J end lost 4 bases, and 12 bases lay between the germline ends. CDR3 nucleotides: TGTGCCAGCAGGCCCCGGGTGGGCTATGGCTACACCTTC. Amino acid sequence: CASRPRVGYGYTF.

This chain joins TRBV4-2 and TRBJ1-1; no clear D gene. This CDR3 comprises 12 residues. Per germline, CDR1 LGHNA and CDR2 YNFKEQ. V was clipped by 4 bases and J by 10 bases, with 13 bases between them. In DNA, the CDR3 is TGTGCCAGCAGCCCGACGGGGATGGGAGCTTTCTTT. Its translation: CASSPTGMGAFF.

The J gene is TRBJ1-2, the V gene TRBV19; D uncertain. The V end lost 5 bases, the J end lost 0 bases, and 10 bases lay between the germline ends. Germline CDR1 LNHDA, CDR2 SQIVND (reference sequence). The CDR3 length is 14 residues. The CDR3, as DNA: TGTGCCAGTAGTTGGGCTCAACCTAACTATGGCTACACCTTC. Translated: CASSWAQPNYGYTF.

This chain connects TRBV19 to TRBJ2-1, with 7 bases lining up with TRBD2. V was clipped by 5 bases and J by 2 bases; unmatched bases: 9. CDR3 length: 16 amino acids. Germline-derived CDR1 and CDR2 are LNHDA and SQIVND (reference sequence). This CDR3 reads CASSLKAGRTYNEQFF. The CDR3 DNA reads TGTGCCAGTAGTTTAAAAGCGGGGAGGACCTACAATGAGCAGTTCTTC.

The chain links TRBV4-1 to TRBJ1-5, with D possibly TRBD1 on 6 matching bases. The germline gives CDR1 MGHRA, CDR2 YSYEKL. There are 16 residues in the CDR3. Deletions cut 3 bases from V and 5 bases from J, with 17 bases between. For the CDR3, the DNA is TGCGCCAGCAGCCAGGCCCCCGGACAGCTCGATCAGCCCCAGCATTTT. Its protein product is CASSQAPGQLDQPQHF.

The genes are TRBV30 and TRBJ2-1, with TRBD2 identical over 8 bases. The CDR3 loop spans 16 amino acids. From germline, CDR1 is GTSNPN and CDR2 SVGIG (reference sequence). The trim removed 5 bases at V and 0 bases at J, leaving 9 bases unmatched. The CDR3 spells CAWGAGGPSSYNEQFF. In DNA, the CDR3 is TGTGCCTGGGGGGCGGGGGGCCCCAGCTCCTACAATGAGCAGTTCTTC.

The rearrangement uses TRBV19 and TRBJ2-7, with 7 bases fitting TRBD1. This CDR3 is 13 amino acids long. Looked up from germline, CDR1 is LNHDA and CDR2 is SQIVND (reference sequence). The junction had 3 bases not matched to a gene; V was cut back by 5 bases and J by 2 bases. CDR3 bases: TGTGCCAGTAGTTCGGGACAGCCCTACGAGCAGTACTTC. It translates to CASSSGQPYEQYF. Full variable domain (missing parts from reference TRBV19 and TRBJ2-7): DGGITQSPKYLFRKEGQNVTLSCEQNLNHDAMYWYRQDPGQGLRLIYYSQIVNDFQKGDIAEGYSVSREKKESFPLTVTSAQKNPTAFYLCASSSGQPYEQYFGPGTRLTVT.

With respect to this clone: At one end the junction does not follow the germline gene, possibly because of a read error. J is TRBJ2-7 and V is TRBV9; D gene unclear. Germline CDR1 is SGDLS and CDR2 is YYNGEE. The CDR3 covers 8 residues. The CDR3 sequence is CASSVMTF. CDR3 DNA sequence: TGTGCCAGCAGCGTGATGACTTTC.

The genes are TRBV6-5 and TRBJ1-2, with D possibly TRBD1 on 5 matching bases. The germline gives CDR1 MNHEY, CDR2 SVGAGI. CDR3 length equals 14 residues. V gave up 0 bases and J gave up 3 bases, with 8 bases separating them. DNA of the CDR3: TGTGCCAGCAGTTACTCTATGGGGCACTATGGCTACACCTTC. Its protein is CASSYSMGHYGYTF.

The chain employs TRBV9 and TRBJ2-3; 8 bases agree with TRBD2. CDR1 is SGDLS, CDR2 YYNGEE, per germline. The J segment lost 2 bases and the V segment lost 4 bases, leaving 9 bases of the junction unmatched. This CDR3 comprises 16 residues. This CDR3 reads CASSPGGVHPTDTQYF. CDR3 DNA: TGTGCCAGCAGCCCCGGGGGGGTTCATCCCACAGATACGCAGTATTTT.

V is TRBV11-2 and J is TRBJ1-1; the match to TRBD1 covers 11 bases. The germline V gene encodes CDR1 SGHAT and CDR2 FQNNGV. V was pared by 2 bases and J by 2 bases, with 7 bases of the junction left unmatched. The CDR3 extends over 17 amino acids. This CDR3 is CASSLRGTGGPNTEAFF. Here the CDR3 DNA reads TGTGCCAGCAGCTTACGGGGGACAGGGGGGCCAAACACTGAAGCTTTCTTT. Full variable domain (outside the CDR3, taken from reference TRBV11-2 and TRBJ1-1): EAGVAQSPRYKIIEKRQSVAFWCNPISGHATLYWYQQILGQGPKLLIQFQNNGVVDDSQLPKDRFSAERLKGVDSTLKIQPAKLEDSAVYLCASSLRGTGGPNTEAFFGQGTRLTVV.

The V and J genes are TRBV19 and TRBJ2-3; D is unresolved. Deletions cut 3 bases from V and 7 bases from J, with 8 bases between. The germline V gene encodes CDR1 LNHDA and CDR2 SQIVND (reference sequence). CDR3 length equals 12 residues. CDR3 sequence reads: CASSMTSNTQYF. CDR3 DNA: TGTGCCAGTAGTATGACATCGAATACGCAGTATTTT.